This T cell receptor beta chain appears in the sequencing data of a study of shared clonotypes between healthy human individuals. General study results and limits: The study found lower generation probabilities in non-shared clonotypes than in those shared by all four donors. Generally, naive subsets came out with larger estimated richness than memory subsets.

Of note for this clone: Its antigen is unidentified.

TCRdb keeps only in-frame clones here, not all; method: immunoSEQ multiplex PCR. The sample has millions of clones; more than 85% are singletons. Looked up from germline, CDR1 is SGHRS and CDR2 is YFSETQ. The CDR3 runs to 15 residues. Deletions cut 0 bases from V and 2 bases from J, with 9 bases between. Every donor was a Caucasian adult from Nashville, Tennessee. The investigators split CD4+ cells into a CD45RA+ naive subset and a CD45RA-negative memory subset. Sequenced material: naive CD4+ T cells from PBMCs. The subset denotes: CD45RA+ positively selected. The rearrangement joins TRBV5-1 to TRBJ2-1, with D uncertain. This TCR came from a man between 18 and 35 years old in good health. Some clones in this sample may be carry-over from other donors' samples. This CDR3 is CASSLVATTYNEQFF. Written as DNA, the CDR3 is TGCGCCAGCAGCTTGGTGGCTACAACCTACAATGAGCAGTTCTTC. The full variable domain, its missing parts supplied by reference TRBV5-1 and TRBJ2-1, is KAGVTQTPRYLIKTRGQQVTLSCSPISGHRSVSWYQQTPGQGLQFLFEYFSETQRNKGNFPGRFSGRQFSNSRSEMNVSTLELGDSALYLCASSLVATTYNEQFFGPGTRLTVL.